The TCR beta chain described here comes from a study of blood T cell repertoires in COVID-19. V lost 2 bases, J lost 1 base, and 7 bases lay in between. CDR1 KGHDR and CDR2 SFDVKD come from the germline V gene. This CDR3 has 14 amino acids. Sequencing used immunoSEQ multiplex PCR; TCRdb keeps in-frame clones, though not all of them. The table records under 300,000 clones, roughly 86% of them present only once. Individuals aged about 18 to 100 years were recruited from roughly 22 US areas. Self-reported history from a screening survey and questionnaire set each donor's cohort. Cohort 3 recovery required two negative PCRs, clearance, or symptom resolution.

Sequencing input: PBMCs or T cells enriched from blood (not recorded which). The origin of this receptor is a young woman who had recovered from COVID-19. This sequence joins TRBV24-1 and TRBJ1-1; the D gene is possibly TRBD1 (5 bases). CDR3 coding DNA: TGTGCCACCAGTGATTCCAGGGCGAACACTGAAGCTTTCTTT. Translated: CATSDSRANTEAFF.